Given below is one T cell receptor (beta chain) in context. The CDR3 is 15 amino acids. CDR1 is SGHRS and CDR2 is YFSETQ in the germline V gene. Trimming shortened V by 1 base and J by 3 bases, and 13 bases separated the two germline ends. This record comes from a study of blood T cell repertoires in COVID-19. Per the study methods: It was from reference gene primer amplification that nucleated cell counts were estimated. Profiled with immunoSEQ multiplex PCR; TCRdb holds only in-frame clones, not every one. V and J calls and clone size are those listed in that table; D and trimming were worked out from the DNA. The data contain some 150,000 clones, 84% of them singletons.

The chain recombines TRBV5-1 with TRBJ1-1; D is possibly TRBD1 (6 bases). Sequencing was carried out using peripheral blood. The receptor was derived from a woman in her forties or fifties with acute or convalescent COVID-19. The CDR3 is CASSLQGHADTEAFF. The DNA for the CDR3 is TGCGCCAGCAGCTTGCAGGGGCATGCCGACACTGAAGCTTTCTTT.